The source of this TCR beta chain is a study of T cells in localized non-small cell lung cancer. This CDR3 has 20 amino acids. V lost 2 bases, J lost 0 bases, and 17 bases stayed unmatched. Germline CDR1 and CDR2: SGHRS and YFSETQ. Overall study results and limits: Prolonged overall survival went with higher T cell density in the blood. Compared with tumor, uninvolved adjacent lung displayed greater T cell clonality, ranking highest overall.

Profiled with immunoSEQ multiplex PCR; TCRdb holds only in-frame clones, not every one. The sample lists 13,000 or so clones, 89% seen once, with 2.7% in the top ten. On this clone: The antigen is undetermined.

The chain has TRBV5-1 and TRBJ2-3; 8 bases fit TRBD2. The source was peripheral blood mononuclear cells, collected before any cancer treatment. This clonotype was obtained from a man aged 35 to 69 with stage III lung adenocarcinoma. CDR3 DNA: TGCGCCAGCAGCTTAGATCAGGGGAGGACAGCGGGAGTTAGCACAGATACGCAGTATTTT. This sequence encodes CASSLDQGRTAGVSTDTQYF.